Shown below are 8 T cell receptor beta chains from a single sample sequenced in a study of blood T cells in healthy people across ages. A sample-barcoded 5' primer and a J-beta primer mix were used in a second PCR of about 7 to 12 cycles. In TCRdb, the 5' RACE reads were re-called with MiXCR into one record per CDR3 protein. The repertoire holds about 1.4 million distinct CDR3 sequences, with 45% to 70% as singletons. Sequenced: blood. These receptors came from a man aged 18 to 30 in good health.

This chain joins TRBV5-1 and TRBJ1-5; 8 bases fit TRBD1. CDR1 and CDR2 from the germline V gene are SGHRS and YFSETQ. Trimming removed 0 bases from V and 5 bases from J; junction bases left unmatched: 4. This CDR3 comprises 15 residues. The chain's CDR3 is CASSLEGQAYQPQHF. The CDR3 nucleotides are TGCGCCAGCAGCTTGGAGGGACAGGCCTATCAGCCCCAGCATTTT.

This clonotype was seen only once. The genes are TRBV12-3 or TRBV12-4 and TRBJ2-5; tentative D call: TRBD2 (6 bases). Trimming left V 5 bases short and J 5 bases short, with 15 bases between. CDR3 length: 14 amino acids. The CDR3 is CASSDQGLEETQYF. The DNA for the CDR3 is TGTGCCAGCAGTGACCAGGGACTTGAGGAGACCCAGTACTTC.

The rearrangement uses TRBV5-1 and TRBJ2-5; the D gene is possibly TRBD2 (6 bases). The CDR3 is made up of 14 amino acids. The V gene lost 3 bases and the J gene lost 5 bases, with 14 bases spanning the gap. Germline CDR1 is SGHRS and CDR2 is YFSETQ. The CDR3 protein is CASSSPSVGETQYF. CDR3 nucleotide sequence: TGCGCCAGCAGCTCACCTAGCGTGGGGGAGACCCAGTACTTC. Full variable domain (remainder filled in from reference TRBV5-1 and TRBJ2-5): KAGVTQTPRYLIKTRGQQVTLSCSPISGHRSVSWYQQTPGQGLQFLFEYFSETQRNKGNFPGRFSGRQFSNSRSEMNVSTLELGDSALYLCASSSPSVGETQYFGPGTRLLVL.

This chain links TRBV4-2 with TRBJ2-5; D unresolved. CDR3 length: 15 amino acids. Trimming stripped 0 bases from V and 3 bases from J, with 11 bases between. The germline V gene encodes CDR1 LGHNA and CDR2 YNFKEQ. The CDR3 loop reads CASSQDKGRKETQYF. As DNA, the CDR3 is TGTGCCAGCAGCCAAGATAAGGGCCGCAAAGAGACCCAGTACTTC.

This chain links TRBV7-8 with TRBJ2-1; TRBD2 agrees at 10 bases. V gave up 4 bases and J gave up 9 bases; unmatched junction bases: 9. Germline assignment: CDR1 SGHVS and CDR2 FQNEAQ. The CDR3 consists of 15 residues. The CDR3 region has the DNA TGTGCCAGCAGCTCCCCTCTAGCGGGGGTAAGTGAGCAGTTCTTC. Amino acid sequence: CASSSPLAGVSEQFF.

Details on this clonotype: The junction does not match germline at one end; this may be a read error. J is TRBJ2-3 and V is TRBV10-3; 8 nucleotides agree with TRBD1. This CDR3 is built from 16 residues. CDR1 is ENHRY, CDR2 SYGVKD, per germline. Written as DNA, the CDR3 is TGTGCGATCAGCTCCCAGGGGGCCCCTAGCACAGATACGCAGTATTTT. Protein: CAISSQGAPSTDTQYF.

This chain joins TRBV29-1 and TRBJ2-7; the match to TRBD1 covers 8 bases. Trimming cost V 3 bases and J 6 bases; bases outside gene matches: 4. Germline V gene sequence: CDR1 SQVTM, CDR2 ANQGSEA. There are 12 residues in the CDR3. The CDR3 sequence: CSVDGQGGEQYF. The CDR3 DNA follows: TGCAGCGTTGATGGACAGGGAGGCGAGCAGTACTTC.

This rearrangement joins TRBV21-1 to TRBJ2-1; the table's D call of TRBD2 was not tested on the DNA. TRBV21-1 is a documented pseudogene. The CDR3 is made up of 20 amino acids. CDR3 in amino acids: CASSKAGILAGGPINGEQFF. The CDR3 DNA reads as TGTGCCAGCAGCAAAGCGGGGATACTAGCGGGGGGGCCTATTAATGGTGAGCAGTTCTTC.